This TCR beta chain was documented in a study of T cells in localized non-small cell lung cancer. Study results and limitations: Increased T cell density in blood showed an association with longer overall survival. Heterogeneity remains possible, as sequencing covered one tumor region only. The study found T cell clonality highest in uninvolved adjacent lung, above tumor.

Profiled with immunoSEQ multiplex PCR; TCRdb holds only in-frame clones, not every one. The sample has tens of thousands of clones, 87% seen once; the top ten hold 12%. A remark on this clone: The antigen is undetermined.

The CDR3 length is 14 residues. Per the germline V gene, CDR1 is MNHNY and CDR2 is SVGAGI (reference sequence). V lost 0 bases to trimming and J lost 4 bases, with 9 bases between them. Sequenced material: PBMCs, taken before any cancer treatment. V usage is TRBV6-6 and J usage is TRBJ1-1; a possible D gene is TRBD1 (5 bases). The source is a man aged 35-75 years with stage II squamous cell lung carcinoma. The CDR3 DNA sequence: TGTGCCAGCAGTTACTCATCAACAGGCACTGAAGCTTTCTTT. This gives the protein CASSYSSTGTEAFF.